This T cell receptor beta chain was sequenced for a study of STAT5B mutations in CD4+ large granular lymphocyte leukemia. Of note for this clone: Its antigen remains unknown.

Regarding the study as a whole: About 25% of private leukemic clonotypes occurred rarely in other patients' non-leukemic repertoires.

Germline-derived CDR1 and CDR2 are SGDLS and YYNGEE. V was pared by 0 bases and J by 5 bases, with 9 bases of the junction left unmatched. The CDR3 is 17 residues long. Sequencing used immunoSEQ multiplex PCR; TCRdb keeps in-frame clones, though not all of them. The sample has about 40,000 clones, 75% to 85% seen once. Buffy coats from healthy blood donors served as controls. Sequencing was done on a sample of CD4+ T cells from blood buffy coats. This chain connects TRBV9 to TRBJ2-3; 10 bases are a match to TRBD2. The TCR was taken from a human donor in good health. The CDR3 here is CASSVEERGGPGDTQYF. In DNA, the CDR3 is TGTGCCAGCAGCGTAGAGGAGCGGGGGGGCCCGGGAGATACGCAGTATTTT.